These 9 T cell receptor beta chains were all obtained from the same sample, sequenced in a study of T cells in Graves' hyperthyroidism and ophthalmopathy. It was RNA transcripts that yielded the amplified TCR beta CDR3 regions. First-round RT-PCR targeting the TCR CDR3 was performed with the HTBI primer set. TCRdb reprocessed the multiplex PCR reads with MiXCR, giving one entry per CDR3 protein. The repertoire holds a few hundred thousand distinct CDR3 sequences, with more than 15% as singletons. The sequencing input was blood. Receptors were obtained from a woman younger than 35 with Graves' ophthalmopathy.

This clonotype was detected many times. The chain carries TRBV27 and TRBJ2-7; 9 nucleotides match TRBD2. V shed 6 bases and J 3 bases; nucleotides not matched to a gene: 9. The germline CDR1 and CDR2 sequences are MNHEY and SMNVEV (reference sequence). The length of the CDR3 is 15 residues. CDR3 DNA sequence: TGTGCCAGCAGCCCCCAGCGGGGGGTGAACTACGAGCAGTACTTC. It yields the protein CASSPQRGVNYEQYF.

There are a few counts of this clonotype. The chain is built from TRBV2 and TRBJ1-1; D is perhaps TRBD1 (5 bases). Germline V gene sequence: CDR1 SNHLY, CDR2 FYNNEI. The V gene lost 6 bases and the J gene lost 0 bases, with 23 bases spanning the gap. The CDR3 is 18 residues long. CDR3 DNA: TGTGCCAGCAGCGACCTGGGAGGGGACGACCCTATGAACACTGAAGCTTTCTTT. It codes for CASSDLGGDDPMNTEAFF.

The rearrangement uses TRBV5-1 and TRBJ2-1; no clear D. The CDR3 sequence is 11 residues long. V lost 4 bases, J lost 13 bases, and 12 bases lay in between. In germline, CDR1 is SGHRS, CDR2 YFSETQ. The CDR3 sequence is CASSDGPLQFF. Here the CDR3 DNA reads TGCGCCAGCAGCGACGGCCCTTTACAGTTCTTC.

At least ten counts were recorded for this clonotype. The chain couples TRBV5-4 to TRBJ2-1; TRBD2 matches 12 bases. Germline V gene lookup returns CDR1 SGHNT and CDR2 YYREEE (reference sequence). Losses at the gene ends were 4 bases for V and 3 bases for J; bases not matched to a gene: 5. This CDR3 has 16 amino acids. CDR3 amino acids: CASSGGLAGSYNEQFF. As DNA, the CDR3 is TGTGCCAGCAGCGGAGGACTAGCGGGGAGCTACAATGAGCAGTTCTTC.

The chain has TRBV3-1 and TRBJ2-7, with 9 bases that match TRBD1. The CDR3 contains 15 residues. The germline V gene has CDR1 LGHDT and CDR2 YNNKEL (reference sequence). V lost 2 bases and J lost 6; bases outside the gene matches: 8. CDR3 bases: TGTGCCAGCAGCCAACTGACAGGGGGGATTCGCGAGCAGTACTTC. It specifies CASSQLTGGIREQYF.

This clonotype was recorded at least ten times. The chain recombines TRBV7-9 with TRBJ2-1; D is unresolved. V lost 1 base to trimming and J lost 9 bases, with 10 bases between them. CDR1 is SEHNR and CDR2 is FQNEAQ in the germline V gene (reference sequence). The CDR3 runs 13 residues. DNA of the CDR3: TGTGCCAGCAGCTTAGGAACGAAGGGTGAGCAGTTCTTC. Protein: CASSLGTKGEQFF.

Ten or more counts support this clonotype. CDR3 in DNA: TGTGCCTGGAGTAAACTAGACTCCCGGAATGAGCAGTTCTTC. This sequence encodes CAWSKLDSRNEQFF. The rearrangement joins TRBV30 to TRBJ2-1; possibly TRBD2 for D (5 bases). The CDR3 has 14 amino acids. The germline V gene encodes CDR1 GTSNPN and CDR2 SVGIG (reference sequence). V lost 2 bases and J 7 bases, leaving 15 bases between the germline ends.

In its sample, this clonotype was seen many times. The chain carries TRBV7-8 and TRBJ1-2; 7 positions match TRBD1. Germline V gives CDR1 SGHVS, CDR2 FQNEAQ. V gave up 5 bases and J gave up 2 bases; unmatched junction bases: 14. CDR3 length: 17 residues. The CDR3 region is CASSPGRLAGGNYGYTF. The CDR3 region has the DNA TGTGCCAGCAGCCCGGGGCGGTTGGCAGGGGGGAACTATGGCTACACCTTC.

Ten or more counts support this clonotype. The rearrangement uses TRBV6-1 and TRBJ1-1, with D tentatively TRBD1 (5 bases). Between the trimmed V and J ends, which lost 9 bases and 4 bases, there was a span of 15 bases. CDR1 MNHNS and CDR2 SASEGT come from the germline V gene. This CDR3 spans 13 amino acids. The CDR3 region is CASRPGGGTEAFF. The DNA for the CDR3 is TGTGCCAGTCGTCCTGGGGGGGGCACTGAAGCTTTCTTT.